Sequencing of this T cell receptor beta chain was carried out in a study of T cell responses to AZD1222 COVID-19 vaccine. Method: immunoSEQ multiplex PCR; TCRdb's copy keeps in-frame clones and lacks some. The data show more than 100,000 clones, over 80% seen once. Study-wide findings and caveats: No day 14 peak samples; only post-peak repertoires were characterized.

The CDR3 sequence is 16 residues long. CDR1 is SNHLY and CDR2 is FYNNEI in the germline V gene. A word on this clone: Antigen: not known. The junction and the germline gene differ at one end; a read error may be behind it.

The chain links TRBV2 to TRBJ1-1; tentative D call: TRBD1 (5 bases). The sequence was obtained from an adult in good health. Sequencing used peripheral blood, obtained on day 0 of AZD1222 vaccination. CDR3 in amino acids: CASSDSTGKGNTKAFF. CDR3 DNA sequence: TGTGCCAGCAGTGATTCAACAGGAAAGGGAAACACTAAAGCTTTCTTT.